This T cell receptor (beta chain) stems from a study of T-cell memory formation after mild COVID-19. Points on this clonotype: Its cognate antigen is unknown.

Study-wide results and caveats: The SARS-CoV-2 specificity of second-wave clones reaching peak at day 37 remained unverified.

Via MiXCR, TCRdb re-called the 5' RACE reads, giving one row per CDR3 protein. The repertoire holds around 47,000 distinct CDR3 sequences, with about a tenth as singletons. Germline V gives CDR1 SGHAT, CDR2 FQNNGV. The trim removed 6 bases at V and 2 bases at J, leaving 6 bases unmatched. CDR3 length equals 16 residues. This sequence joins TRBV11-2 and TRBJ2-7; 14 bases map to TRBD2. This TCR was sampled from an adult woman who had mild COVID-19 (a few samples of this study predate the infection). Cell type and time point are not known. The sequencing sample was made of PBMCs or a T cell subset sorted from them (not recorded which). The DNA for the CDR3 is TGTGCCAGCAGATATCCGGGACTAGCGGGAGCCTACGAGCAGTACTTC. This sequence encodes CASRYPGLAGAYEQYF. Supplemented by reference TRBV11-2 and TRBJ2-7, the full variable domain reads EAGVAQSPRYKIIEKRQSVAFWCNPISGHATLYWYQQILGQGPKLLIQFQNNGVVDDSQLPKDRFSAERLKGVDSTLKIQPAKLEDSAVYLCASRYPGLAGAYEQYFGPGTRLTVT.